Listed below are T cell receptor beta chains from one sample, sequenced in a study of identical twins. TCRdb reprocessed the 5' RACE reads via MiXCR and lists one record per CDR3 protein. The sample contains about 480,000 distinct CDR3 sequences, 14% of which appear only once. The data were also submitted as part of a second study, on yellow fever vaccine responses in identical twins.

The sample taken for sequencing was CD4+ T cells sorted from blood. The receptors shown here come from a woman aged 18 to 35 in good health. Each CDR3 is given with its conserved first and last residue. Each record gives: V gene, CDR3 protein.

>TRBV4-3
CASSQGLGLEQYF
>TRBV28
CASRGGFEAGELFF
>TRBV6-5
CASSTPTDTQYF
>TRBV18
CASSTNGIPDYEQYF
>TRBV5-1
CASSWDSGQNYGYTF
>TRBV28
CASSFRGKGQETQYF
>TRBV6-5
CASSSPGQSYYEQYF
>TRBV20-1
CSAAQTGLNEQFF
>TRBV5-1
CASSSEGAGELFF
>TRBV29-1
CSVAGIGVSEQYF
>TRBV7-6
CASSSSGRYEQYF
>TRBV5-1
CASSSGENSPLHF
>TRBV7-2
CASSWTGFGTGELFF
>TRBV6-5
CASSYADSNYEQYF
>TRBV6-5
CASSSGRPFNEQFF
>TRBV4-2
CASSQVQGDPSYNEQFF
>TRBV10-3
CAISETGAVDEQYF
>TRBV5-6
CASSYRARTGGLETQYF
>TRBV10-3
CAISQRDRGQETQYF
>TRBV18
CASSPFAHLNTEAFF
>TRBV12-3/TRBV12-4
CASRYPGTGGKQYF
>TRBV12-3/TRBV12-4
CASSFRGGYNEQFF
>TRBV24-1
CATAPAGRGNTGELFF
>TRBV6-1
CASSSPRTGGYEQYF
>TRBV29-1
CSVESGRMADTQYF
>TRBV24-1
CATSGTSGEYPPNEQFF
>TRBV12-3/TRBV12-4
CASSSPGGEEQFF
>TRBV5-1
CASSLLGYGYTF
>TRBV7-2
CASSLSINRGPDTQYF
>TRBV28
CASSSTGGRFYEQYF
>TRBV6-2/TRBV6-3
CASLRAWTGELFF
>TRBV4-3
CASSQDSTGTANEKLFF
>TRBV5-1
CASSREPLNNEQFF
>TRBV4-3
CASSQDLGSGQFF
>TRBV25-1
CASSPQGASGNSPLHF
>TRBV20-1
CSARDSHKGTEAFF
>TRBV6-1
CASCRMDRAAYEQYF
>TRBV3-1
CASSLTGTGRSFVYGYTF
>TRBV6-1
CASSPPRAAGYNSPLHF
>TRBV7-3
CASSLRQSDTEAFF
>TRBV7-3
CASSSGSPAGGGPQYF
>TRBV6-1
CASLAGGKNTGELFF
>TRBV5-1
CASSPTGVGELFF
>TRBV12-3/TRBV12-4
CASSLQDIYEQYF
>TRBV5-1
CASSFEFSGANVLTF
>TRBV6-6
CASTPGRNEQYF
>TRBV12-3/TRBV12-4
CASTPGRGSDNEQFF
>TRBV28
CASLSGVNEQYF
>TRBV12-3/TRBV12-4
CASSFGGEPQHF
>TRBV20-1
CSANSRTSGLSYNEQFF
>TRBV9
CASSFETGPMDTQYF
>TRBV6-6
CASGSGTGELFF
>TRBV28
CASKSSGKPTDTQYF
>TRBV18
CASSPYAGGTYNEQFF
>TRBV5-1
CASSGPGGTDTQYF
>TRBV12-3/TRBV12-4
CASSFIGGPYEQYF
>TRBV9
CASSPTGYSNQPQHF
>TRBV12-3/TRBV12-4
CASTRNTEAFF
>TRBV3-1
CASSQPYAGIDTGELFF